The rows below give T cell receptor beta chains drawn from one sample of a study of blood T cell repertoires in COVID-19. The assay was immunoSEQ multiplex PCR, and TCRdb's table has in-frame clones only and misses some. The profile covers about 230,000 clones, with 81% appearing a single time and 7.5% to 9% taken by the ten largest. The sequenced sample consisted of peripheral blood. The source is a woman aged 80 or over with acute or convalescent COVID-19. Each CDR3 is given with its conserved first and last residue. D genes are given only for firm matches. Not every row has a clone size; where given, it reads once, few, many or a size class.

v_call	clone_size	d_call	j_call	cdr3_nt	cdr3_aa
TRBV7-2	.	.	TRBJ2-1	TGTGCCAGCAGCTTCGGTCGGACAGACGAGCAGTTCTTC	CASSFGRTDEQFF
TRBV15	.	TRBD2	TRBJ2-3	TGTGCCACCAGCAGACTAGCGGGAGGTACAGATACGCAGTATTTT	CATSRLAGGTDTQYF
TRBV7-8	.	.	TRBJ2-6	TGTGCCAGCAGCCCCGGTAGGGCGCGGGGCTCTGGGGCCAACGTCCTGACTTTC	CASSPGRARGSGANVLTF
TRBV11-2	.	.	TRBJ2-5	TGTGCCAGCAGCTTAAATAACTTCCAAGAGACCCAGTACTTC	CASSLNNFQETQYF
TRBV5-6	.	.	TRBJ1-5	TGTGCCAGCAGCCTCCGGGATCAGCCCCAGCATTTT	CASSLRDQPQHF
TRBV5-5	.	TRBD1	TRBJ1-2	TGTGCCAGCAGCCGGACAGGGGGCGAGGAGAATGGCTACACCTTC	CASSRTGGEENGYTF
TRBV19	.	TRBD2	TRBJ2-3	TGTGCCAGTAGTCCCATTAGCGGGTCCACAGATACGCAGTATTTT	CASSPISGSTDTQYF
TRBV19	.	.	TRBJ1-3	TGTGCCAGTAGCGAAATTGGGAGCTCCTCTGGAAACACCATATATTTT	CASSEIGSSSGNTIYF
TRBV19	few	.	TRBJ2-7	TGTGCCAGTAGTATCCTTGGACAGTCCTACGAGCAGTACTTC	CASSILGQSYEQYF
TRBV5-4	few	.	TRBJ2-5	TGTGCCAGCAGCGGCAGAGAGACCCAGTACTTC	CASSGRETQYF
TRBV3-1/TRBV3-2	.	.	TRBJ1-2	TGTGCCAGCAGCCAAGATTACCTGCAGCGTGGCTACACCTTC	CASSQDYLQRGYTF
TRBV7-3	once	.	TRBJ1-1	TGTGCCAGCAGCTCCTCAGGGGAAGGCACTGAAGCTTTCTTT	CASSSSGEGTEAFF
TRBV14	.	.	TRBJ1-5	TGTGCCAGCAGCCAAGTCGGGAACAATCAGCCCCAGCATTTT	CASSQVGNNQPQHF
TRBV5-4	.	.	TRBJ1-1	TGTGCCAGTTGGGAGGGCACTGAAGCTTTCTTT	CASWEGTEAFF
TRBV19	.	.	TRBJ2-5	TGTGCCAGTAGTTTCCTGGCTCAAGAGACCCAGTACTTC	CASSFLAQETQYF
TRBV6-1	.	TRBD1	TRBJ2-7	TGTGCCAGCAGTGCCGGGACAGGGTCCTTAGGCAACGAGCAGTACTTC	CASSAGTGSLGNEQYF
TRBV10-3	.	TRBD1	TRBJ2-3	TGTGCCATCAGAGGAGACAGGGGCACAGATACGCAGTATTTT	CAIRGDRGTDTQYF
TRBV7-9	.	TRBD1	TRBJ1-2	TGTGCCAGCAGCTTGGGACAGGGAGGCGGCTATGGCTACACCTTC	CASSLGQGGGYGYTF
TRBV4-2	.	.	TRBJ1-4	TGTGCCAGCAGCCAAGATCCCGGGACTGTTGATGAAAAACTGTTTTTT	CASSQDPGTVDEKLFF
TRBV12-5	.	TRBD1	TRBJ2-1	TGTGCTAGTGGTTTGTCAGGGGGCAATGAGCAGTTCTTC	CASGLSGGNEQFF
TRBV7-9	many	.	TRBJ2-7	TGTGCCAGCAGCCCAGACGGGGGATCCTACGAGCAGTACTTC	CASSPDGGSYEQYF
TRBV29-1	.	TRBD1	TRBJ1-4	TGCAGCGTTTCCGACGGGACAGGGAACGAAAAACTGTTTTTT	CSVSDGTGNEKLFF
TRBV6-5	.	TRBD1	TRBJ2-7	TGTGCCAGCTACGACAGGGCGTATGGCTACGAGCAGTACTTC	CASYDRAYGYEQYF
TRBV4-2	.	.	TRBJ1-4	TGTGCCAGCAGCCAAGGGACTGGGGGGGCTGGGGTCGAAAAACTGTTTTTT	CASSQGTGGAGVEKLFF
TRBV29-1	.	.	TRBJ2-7	TGCAGCGTCGCGCTCGACAGCTACGAGCAGTACTTC	CSVALDSYEQYF
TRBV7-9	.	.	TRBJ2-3	TGTGCCAGCAGCACTAGTCCCGCGGGTAGGGGCACAGATACGCAGTATTTT	CASSTSPAGRGTDTQYF
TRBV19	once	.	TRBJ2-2	TGTGCCAGTAGTATAGGTCAGGGAACCGGGGAGCTGTTTTTT	CASSIGQGTGELFF
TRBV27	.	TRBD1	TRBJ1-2	TGTGCCAGCAGGACGGACAGGGACCATGGCTACACCTTC	CASRTDRDHGYTF
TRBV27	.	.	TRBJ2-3	TGTGCCAGCAGTAAGTTAGAGGGCGTCGGGGATACGCAGTATTTT	CASSKLEGVGDTQYF
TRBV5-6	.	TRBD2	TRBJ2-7	TGTGCCAGCACCATCTTAGGGGCGGGAGGGCTCTACGAGCAGTACTTC	CASTILGAGGLYEQYF
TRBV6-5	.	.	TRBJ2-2	TGTGCCAGTACCGACGGAGCGAACACCGGGGAGCTGTTTTTT	CASTDGANTGELFF
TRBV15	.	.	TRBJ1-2	TGTGCCACCAGCAGAGATCGGACAGTTTCCTATGGCTACACCTTC	CATSRDRTVSYGYTF
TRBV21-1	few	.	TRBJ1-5	TGTGCCAGCAGCCTCAACAGGGGAAGCAATCAGCCCCAGCATTTT	CASSLNRGSNQPQHF
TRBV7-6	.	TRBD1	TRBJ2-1	TGTGCCAGCAGCAAAACACCGGGACAGGGTGGCAATGAGCAGTTCTTC	CASSKTPGQGGNEQFF
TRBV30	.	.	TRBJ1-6	TGTGCCTGGACGGACACACGTCATTCACCCCTCCACTTT	CAWTDTRHSPLHF
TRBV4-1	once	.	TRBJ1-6	TGCGCCAGCAGCCCGCCGTCGGGGTCCTCTCCCCTCCACTTT	CASSPPSGSSPLHF
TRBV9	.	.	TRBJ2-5	TGTGCCAGCAGCGTTAGGACGGGGGAGACCCAGTACTTC	CASSVRTGETQYF
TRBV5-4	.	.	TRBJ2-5	TGTGCCAGCAGCTCCCCGCGGCCCCAAGAGACCCAGTACTTC	CASSSPRPQETQYF
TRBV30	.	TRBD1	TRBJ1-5	TGTGCCTGGAGGCTGGGAGGGAGAGAAGCCGGGACAGGGTGGAATCAGCCCCAGCATTTT	CAWRLGGREAGTGWNQPQHF
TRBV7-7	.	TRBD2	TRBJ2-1	TGTGCCAGCAGCTTATTAGCGGGGGGGTTTAGTGAGCAGTTCTTC	CASSLLAGGFSEQFF